This T cell receptor beta chain was sequenced during a study of cytomegalovirus exposure and HLA in healthy donors. Study-wide background: Of all 360 or so donors who were genotyped, 75% to 85% belonged to the Caucasian-associated ancestry cluster.

Overall study results and limits: In a later analysis, HLA-C alleles had the fewest associated TCRs, DRB1 alleles the most. In an earlier analysis, about 87% or about 30%: the productive usage of most TCR beta V segments.

V shed 5 bases, J shed 0 bases, and the junction held 7 bases outside the gene matches. The CDR3 sequence is 16 residues long. Germline assignment: CDR1 MRHNA and CDR2 SNTAGT. Researchers ran the PCR with 60 Vbeta and 13 Jbeta primers. Sequenced by immunoSEQ multiplex PCR; TCRdb stores in-frame clones only, minus some. The profile covers approximately 160,000 clones, with about 81% appearing a single time and approximately 1% taken by the ten largest. A remark on this clone: The antigen is undetermined.

The material sequenced was PBMCs. The rearrangement joins TRBV6-4 to TRBJ1-5; 7 bases line up with TRBD1. The clonotype originates from a girl aged 2-9 years in good health and CMV-seropositive. The CDR3 DNA sequence: TGTGCCAGCAGTCAACTCGGGACAGATAGCAATCAGCCCCAGCATTTT. Encoded protein: CASSQLGTDSNQPQHF.